The 21 T cell receptor beta chains in this list originate from one sample, sequenced in a study of blood T cell repertoires in COVID-19. Profiling relied on immunoSEQ multiplex PCR, and the TCRdb table lists in-frame clones only, not all of them. The table lists over 35,000 clones, just under 80% of them singletons. Sequences were obtained from peripheral blood. These receptors were collected from a man in his sixties with acute or convalescent COVID-19.

V gene TRBV19 combines with J gene TRBJ2-1; D is possibly TRBD2 (6 bases). The V gene's germline CDR1 is LNHDA and CDR2 SQIVND (reference sequence). This CDR3 spans 11 amino acids. Trimming took 9 bases from V and 10 from J, leaving 13 bases between them. The CDR3 reads CASSRGVEQFF. DNA of the CDR3: TGTGCCAGCTCACGCGGGGTCGAGCAGTTCTTC. The entire variable domain, with the rest obtained from reference TRBV19 and TRBJ2-1, is as follows: DGGITQSPKYLFRKEGQNVTLSCEQNLNHDAMYWYRQDPGQGLRLIYYSQIVNDFQKGDIAEGYSVSREKKESFPLTVTSAQKNPTAFYLCASSRGVEQFFGPGTRLTVL.

The gene calls are TRBV5-5 and TRBJ1-5; TRBD1 aligns across 8 bases. This CDR3 contains 15 residues. The germline V gene has CDR1 SGHKS and CDR2 YYEKEE (reference sequence). V gave up 2 bases and J gave up 3 bases; unmatched junction bases: 4. The DNA of the CDR3 is TGTGCCAGCAGCTTAGGACAGGGTAACAATCAGCCCCAGCATTTT. It specifies CASSLGQGNNQPQHF.

This clone came up once. The chain couples TRBV5-1 to TRBJ2-1, with 14 positions matching TRBD2. The germline CDR1 and CDR2 sequences are SGHRS and YFSETQ. Trimming at V came to 4 bases and at J to 8 bases, leaving 5 bases not matched to a gene. CDR3 length: 15 amino acids. The CDR3 sequence: CASSAGLAGVDEQFF. CDR3 DNA sequence: TGCGCCAGCAGCGCGGGACTAGCGGGAGTCGATGAGCAGTTCTTC.

V is TRBV3-1 (or the pseudogene TRBV3-2) and J is TRBJ2-1, with a tentative D call TRBD1 (5 bases). The CDR3 totals 13 residues. CDR1 is LGHDT and CDR2 is YNNKEL in the germline V gene (reference sequence). V was cut by 4 bases and J by 6 bases, with 10 bases left in between. CDR3 coding DNA: TGTGCCAGCAGCCCTCGACAGCCCAATGAGCAGTTCTTC. This codes for CASSPRQPNEQFF.

V gene TRBV5-1 combines with J gene TRBJ2-2, with D hard to call. Trimming removed 0 bases at V and 0 bases at J, with 6 bases between. Germline V gene lookup returns CDR1 SGHRS and CDR2 YFSETQ. The CDR3 totals 15 residues. The CDR3 DNA is TGCGCCAGCAGCTTGGACACGCCGAACACCGGGGAGCTGTTTTTT. Residues: CASSLDTPNTGELFF. The complete variable domain, with remaining parts taken from reference TRBV5-1 and TRBJ2-2, reads KAGVTQTPRYLIKTRGQQVTLSCSPISGHRSVSWYQQTPGQGLQFLFEYFSETQRNKGNFPGRFSGRQFSNSRSEMNVSTLELGDSALYLCASSLDTPNTGELFFGEGSRLTVL.

This chain connects TRBV5-1 to TRBJ1-2; 9 nucleotides line up with TRBD1. V shed 5 bases, J shed 3 bases, and the junction held 8 bases outside the gene matches. Germline CDR1 SGHRS, CDR2 YFSETQ. The CDR3 contains 15 residues. DNA for the CDR3: TGCGCCAGCAGTTTACAGGGGGCGCGGGACTATGGCTACACCTTC. This translates into CASSLQGARDYGYTF. The full variable domain, its missing parts supplied by reference TRBV5-1 and TRBJ1-2, is KAGVTQTPRYLIKTRGQQVTLSCSPISGHRSVSWYQQTPGQGLQFLFEYFSETQRNKGNFPGRFSGRQFSNSRSEMNVSTLELGDSALYLCASSLQGARDYGYTFGSGTRLTVV.

This clone has more than one count but fewer than ten. The chain joins TRBV4-3 to TRBJ2-5; D is possibly TRBD2 (5 bases). V was clipped by 1 base and J by 1 base, with 13 bases between them. CDR1 and CDR2 (germline): LGHNA, YSLEER. The CDR3 is 16 amino acids. The CDR3 DNA reads TGCGCCAGCAGCCAAGCCGCCTCTAGCAGCCAAGAGACCCAGTACTTC. Its translation: CASSQAASSSQETQYF.

The chain is built from TRBV6-2 or TRBV6-3 and TRBJ1-1, with 9 bases matching TRBD1. The CDR3 covers 16 residues. CDR1 MNHEY and CDR2 SVGEGT come from the germline V gene. Trimming took 0 bases from V and 6 from J; bases not matched to a gene: 8. The DNA for the CDR3 is TGTGCCAGCAGTTACTCTAGTACAGGGGGCGAGCCTGAAGCTTTCTTT. It translates to CASSYSSTGGEPEAFF.

The chain recombines TRBV7-2 with TRBJ2-7; 8 nucleotides match TRBD1. The germline V gene has CDR1 SGHTA and CDR2 FQGNSA. The CDR3 extends over 16 amino acids. J lost 2 bases, V lost 1 base, and 7 bases had no gene match. CDR3 sequence reads: CASSLGGTGIPYEQYF. CDR3 coding DNA: TGTGCCAGCAGCTTAGGGGGGACAGGAATTCCCTACGAGCAGTACTTC.

The rearrangement joins TRBV7-9 to TRBJ2-2; D may be TRBD1 (6 bases). Germline CDR1 and CDR2: SEHNR and FQNEAQ (reference sequence). V was cut by 5 bases and J by 1 base, with 8 bases left in between. The CDR3 contains 14 residues. The CDR3 DNA reads TGTGCCAGCAGCCCGGGACAGAACACCGGGGAGCTGTTTTTT. It is translated as CASSPGQNTGELFF.

The chain uses TRBV10-2 and TRBJ2-7, with 10 bases fitting TRBD1. The CDR3 loop spans 16 amino acids. Germline V gene lookup returns CDR1 WSHSY and CDR2 SAAADI. V was pared by 3 bases and J by 4 bases, with 9 bases of the junction left unmatched. In DNA, the CDR3 is TGCGCCAGCAGTGATGTCGGGGCGGGACAGGGGTACGAGCAGTACTTC. Amino acid sequence: CASSDVGAGQGYEQYF.

This chain uses TRBV11-2 with TRBJ2-3, with 12 bases aligning to TRBD2. CDR3 length equals 16 residues. Germline lookup yields CDR1 SGHAT and CDR2 FQNNGV. V lost 4 bases, J lost 0 bases, and 2 bases stayed unmatched. CDR3 sequence reads: CASSSGTSGSTDTQYF. The CDR3 nucleotides are TGTGCCAGCAGCTCCGGGACTAGCGGGAGCACAGATACGCAGTATTTT.

The CDR3 region has the DNA TGCGCCAGCAGCCAAGATGGGGCGGGAGGGTTGAAAAACATTCAGTACTTC. This translates into CASSQDGAGGLKNIQYF. The chain couples TRBV4-1 to TRBJ2-4; TRBD2 agrees at 9 bases. V lost 0 bases, J lost 4 bases, and 7 bases stayed unmatched. CDR3 size: 17 residues. The germline CDR1 and CDR2 sequences are MGHRA and YSYEKL.

This chain connects TRBV29-1 to TRBJ2-7, with 10 bases identical to TRBD2. This CDR3 has 11 residues. Germline V gene sequence: CDR1 SQVTM, CDR2 ANQGSEA. J lost 5 bases, V lost 5 bases, and 0 bases had no gene match. Here the CDR3 DNA reads TGCAGCGTTACTAGCGGGAACGAGCAGTACTTC. Translating gives CSVTSGNEQYF.

This chain links TRBV6-5 with TRBJ2-1; 12 bases agree with TRBD2. With V trimmed by 7 bases and J by 15 bases, 10 bases remained unmatched. Per germline, CDR1 MNHEY and CDR2 SVGAGI. This CDR3 region has 13 residues. CDR3 bases: TGTGCCAGCACTCAATACAGGGGACTAGCGGGGTTCTTC. As protein: CASTQYRGLAGFF.

The chain has TRBV30 and TRBJ1-2, with D tentatively TRBD1 (6 bases). The CDR3 totals 15 residues. CDR1 is GTSNPN and CDR2 is SVGIG in the germline V gene (reference sequence). V was shortened by 2 bases and J by 0 bases, with 13 bases between the two germline ends. The CDR3 here is CAWSLGANPNYGYTF. The DNA for the CDR3 is TGTGCCTGGAGTTTGGGGGCCAACCCTAACTATGGCTACACCTTC.

This clone turned up a few times. V is TRBV12-3 or TRBV12-4 and J is TRBJ1-2; D might be TRBD1 (5 bases). V lost 4 bases, J lost 4 bases, and 10 bases lay in between. This CDR3 has 13 amino acids. The CDR3: CASSWGETYGYTF. The DNA for the CDR3 is TGTGCCAGCAGTTGGGGGGAGACCTATGGCTACACCTTC.

This clone was seen a few times. This chain joins TRBV5-8 and TRBJ1-6; D gene uncertain. The V and J ends lost 0 bases and 8 bases respectively, with 6 bases between them. The CDR3 is 13 residues long. Looked up from germline, CDR1 is SGHTS and CDR2 is YDEGEE. The CDR3 loop is CASSLVSYSPLHF. For the CDR3, the DNA is TGTGCCAGCAGCTTGGTTAGTTATTCACCCCTCCACTTT.

The V and J genes are TRBV5-1 and TRBJ2-7; no definite D call. Looked up from germline, CDR1 is SGHRS and CDR2 is YFSETQ. The V end lost 6 bases, the J end lost 0 bases, and 7 bases lay between the germline ends. This CDR3 is 12 amino acids long. CDR3 sequence: CASKRDSYEQYF. The CDR3 DNA reads TGCGCCAGCAAGAGAGACTCCTACGAGCAGTACTTC.

This sequence joins TRBV24-1 and TRBJ1-1, with D possibly matching TRBD1 (5 bases). The CDR3 loop spans 14 amino acids. Germline V CDR1 and CDR2: KGHDR, SFDVKD. V lost 0 bases, J lost 5 bases, and 9 bases lay in between. The CDR3 region is CATSDLPTGTEAFF. CDR3 in DNA: TGTGCCACCAGTGATTTGCCCACAGGAACTGAAGCTTTCTTT.

In its sample, this clone was seen once. The CDR3 coding sequence is TGTGCCAGCAGCTTAGCGGTCAGCCTACTAGCTAACTACGAGCAGTACTTC. Protein product: CASSLAVSLLANYEQYF. The chain employs TRBV7-9 and TRBJ2-7, with a possible D match to TRBD2 (6 bases). The germline V gene encodes CDR1 SEHNR and CDR2 FQNEAQ (reference sequence). Deletions cut 0 bases from V and 3 bases from J, with 18 bases between. The CDR3 runs to 17 residues.